This T cell receptor (beta chain) was recorded in a study of cytomegalovirus exposure and HLA in healthy donors. For the study at large: In a later analysis, the roughly 120 validation repertoires were reported to have used the same platform as the 550 to 850 first-cohort repertoires. The study, taken as a whole, reports: In vitro work confirmed that three CMV-associated chains recognize CMV antigens. According to the study, around 160 TCR beta chains were cytomegalovirus-associated.

This table comes from immunoSEQ multiplex PCR, and its TCRdb copy is limited to in-frame clones, with some not included. The sample consists of hundreds of thousands of clones, less than 90% of them appearing once. V lost 5 bases and J 4 bases, leaving 14 bases between the germline ends. This CDR3 has 13 residues. Germline V gives CDR1 SQVTM, CDR2 ANQGSEA. A note on this clone: No antigen is known for it.

The validation cohort, a group of more than 95 subjects, included the donors and was separate from the roughly 720-subject first cohort. The sequence derives from a man aged 18 to 29 in good health and CMV-seropositive. The chain recombines TRBV29-1 with TRBJ1-2; D remains unclear. The sequencing sample was made of PBMCs. The chain's CDR3 is CSVWTRFGYGYTF. DNA of the CDR3: TGCAGCGTTTGGACGCGATTCGGCTATGGCTACACCTTC. The full variable domain, completed using reference TRBV29-1 and TRBJ1-2, is SAVISQKPSRDICQRGTSLTIQCQVDSQVTMMFWYRQQPGQSLTLIATANQGSEATYESGFVIDKFPISRPNLTFSTLTVSNMSPEDSSIYLCSVWTRFGYGYTFGSGTRLTVV.